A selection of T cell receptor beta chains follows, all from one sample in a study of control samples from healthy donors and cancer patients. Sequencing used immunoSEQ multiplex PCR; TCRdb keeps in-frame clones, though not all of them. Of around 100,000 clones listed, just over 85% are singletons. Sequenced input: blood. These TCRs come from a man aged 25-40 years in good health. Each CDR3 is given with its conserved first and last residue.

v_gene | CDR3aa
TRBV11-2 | CASSLRQPPYEQYF
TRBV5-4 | CASSLARAEHGYTF
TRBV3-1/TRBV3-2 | CASSQGTSGRRGTDTQYF
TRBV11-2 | CASRRQHSSYNEQFF
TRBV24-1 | CATSDLVGRVGSYNEQFF
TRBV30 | CAWSVTGYSNQPQHF
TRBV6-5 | CASRTDLSGNQPQHF
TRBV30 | CAWTSGTSGYNEQFF
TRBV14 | CASSQIALQQFF
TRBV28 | CASNLLRGTNTEKLFF
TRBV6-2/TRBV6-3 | CASSSAGTDTQYF